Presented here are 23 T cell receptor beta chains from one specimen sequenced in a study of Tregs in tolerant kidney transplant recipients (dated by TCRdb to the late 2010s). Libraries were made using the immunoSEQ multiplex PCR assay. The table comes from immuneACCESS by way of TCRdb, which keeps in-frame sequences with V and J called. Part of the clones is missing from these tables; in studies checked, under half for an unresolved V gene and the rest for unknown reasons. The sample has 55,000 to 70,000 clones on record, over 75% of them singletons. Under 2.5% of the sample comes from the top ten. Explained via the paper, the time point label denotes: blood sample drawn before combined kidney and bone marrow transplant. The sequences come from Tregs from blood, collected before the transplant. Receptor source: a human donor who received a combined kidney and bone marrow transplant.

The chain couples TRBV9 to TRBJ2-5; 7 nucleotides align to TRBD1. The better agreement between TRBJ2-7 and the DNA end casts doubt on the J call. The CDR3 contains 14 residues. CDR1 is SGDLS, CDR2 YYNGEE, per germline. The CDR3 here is CASSSTGISYEQYF. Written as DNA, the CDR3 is TGTGCCAGCAGCTCGACAGGGATTAGCTACGAGCAGTACTTC.

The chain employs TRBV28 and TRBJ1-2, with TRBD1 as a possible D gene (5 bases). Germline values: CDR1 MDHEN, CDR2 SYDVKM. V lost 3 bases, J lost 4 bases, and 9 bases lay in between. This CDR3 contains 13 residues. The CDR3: CASSLIQVYGYTF. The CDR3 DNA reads TGTGCCAGCAGTTTGATACAGGTCTATGGCTACACCTTC.

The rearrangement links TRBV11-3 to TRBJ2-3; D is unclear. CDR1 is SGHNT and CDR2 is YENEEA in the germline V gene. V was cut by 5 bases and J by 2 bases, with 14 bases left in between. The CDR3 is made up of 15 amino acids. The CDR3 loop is CASSPVSGPTDTQYF. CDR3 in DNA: TGTGCCAGCAGCCCAGTCAGTGGGCCCACAGATACGCAGTATTTT.

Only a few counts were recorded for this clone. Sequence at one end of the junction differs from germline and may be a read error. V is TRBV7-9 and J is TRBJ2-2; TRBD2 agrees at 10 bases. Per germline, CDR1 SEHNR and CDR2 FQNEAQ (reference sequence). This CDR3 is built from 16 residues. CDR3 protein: CASSPGLALNAGELFF. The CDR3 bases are TGTGCCAGCAGCCCGGGACTAGCGCTGAACGCCGGGGAGCTGTTTTTT. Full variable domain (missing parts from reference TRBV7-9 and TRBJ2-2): DTGVSQNPRHKITKRGQNVTFRCDPISEHNRLYWYRQTLGQGPEFLTYFQNEAQLEKSRLLSDRFSAERPKGSFSTLEIQRTEQGDSAMYLCASSPGLALNAGELFFGEGSRLTVL.

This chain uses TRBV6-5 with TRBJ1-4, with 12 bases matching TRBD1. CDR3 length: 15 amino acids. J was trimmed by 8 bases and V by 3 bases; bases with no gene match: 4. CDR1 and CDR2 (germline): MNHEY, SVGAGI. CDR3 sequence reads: CASSYGGTGGEKLFF. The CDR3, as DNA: TGTGCCAGCAGTTATGGGGGGACAGGGGGCGAAAAACTGTTTTTT.

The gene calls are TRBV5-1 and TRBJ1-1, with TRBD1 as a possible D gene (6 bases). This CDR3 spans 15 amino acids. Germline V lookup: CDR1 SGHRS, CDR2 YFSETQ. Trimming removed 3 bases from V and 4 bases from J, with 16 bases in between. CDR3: CASSSEAGATTEAFF. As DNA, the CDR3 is TGCGCCAGCAGCTCCGAAGCAGGGGCGACCACTGAAGCTTTCTTT.

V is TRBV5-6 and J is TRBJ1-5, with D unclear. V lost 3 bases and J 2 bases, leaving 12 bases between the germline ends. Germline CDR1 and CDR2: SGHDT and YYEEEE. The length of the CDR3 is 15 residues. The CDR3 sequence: CASSSRTFRNQPQHF. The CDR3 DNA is TGTGCCAGCAGCTCAAGGACCTTCCGCAATCAGCCCCAGCATTTT. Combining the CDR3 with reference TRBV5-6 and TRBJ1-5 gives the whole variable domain DAGVTQSPTHLIKTRGQQVTLRCSPKSGHDTVSWYQQALGQGPQFIFQYYEEEERQRGNFPDRFSGHQFPNYSSELNVNALLLGDSALYLCASSSRTFRNQPQHFGDGTRLSIL.

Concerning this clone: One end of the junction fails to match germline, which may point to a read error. Here the CDR3 reads CASSQTLASGVLGTDF. The CDR3 DNA reads TGCGCCAGCAGCCAAACTCTAGCTAGCGGAGTCTTGGGAACGGACTTC. This chain connects TRBV4-1 to TRBJ2-7, with TRBD2 matching over 7 bases. The CDR3 sequence is 16 residues long. Germline V gives CDR1 MGHRA, CDR2 YSYEKL.

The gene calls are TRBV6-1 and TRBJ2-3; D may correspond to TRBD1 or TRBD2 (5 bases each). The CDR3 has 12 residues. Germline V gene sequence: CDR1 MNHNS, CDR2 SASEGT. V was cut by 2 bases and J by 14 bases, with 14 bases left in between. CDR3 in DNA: TGTGCCAGCAGTGAACGGGCTGGGGGTGGGTATTTT. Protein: CASSERAGGGYF.

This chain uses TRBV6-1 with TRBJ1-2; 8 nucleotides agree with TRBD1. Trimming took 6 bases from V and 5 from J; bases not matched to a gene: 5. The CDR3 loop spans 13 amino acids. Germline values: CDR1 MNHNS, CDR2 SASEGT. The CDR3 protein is CASRAQGEYGYTF. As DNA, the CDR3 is TGTGCCAGCAGGGCACAGGGGGAATATGGCTACACCTTC.

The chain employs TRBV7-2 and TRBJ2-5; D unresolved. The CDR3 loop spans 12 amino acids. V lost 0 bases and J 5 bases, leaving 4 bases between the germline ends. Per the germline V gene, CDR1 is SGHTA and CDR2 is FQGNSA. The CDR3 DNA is TGTGCCAGCAGCTTAGCGACGGAGACCCAGTACTTC. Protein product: CASSLATETQYF.

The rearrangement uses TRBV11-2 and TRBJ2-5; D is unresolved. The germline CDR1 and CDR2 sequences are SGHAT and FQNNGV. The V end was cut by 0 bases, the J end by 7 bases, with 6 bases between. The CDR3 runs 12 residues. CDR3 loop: CASSLEGRTQYF. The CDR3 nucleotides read TGTGCCAGCAGCTTAGAAGGACGGACCCAGTACTTC.

In DNA, the CDR3 is TGTGCCAGCAGCCTCCGGGACAGGGGACCCTACGAGCAGTACTTC. This gives the protein CASSLRDRGPYEQYF. The chain has TRBV14 and TRBJ2-7; TRBD1 matches at 10 bases. CDR1 SGHDN and CDR2 FVKESK come from the germline V gene. This CDR3 region has 15 residues. J lost 2 bases, V lost 4 bases, and 5 bases had no gene match.

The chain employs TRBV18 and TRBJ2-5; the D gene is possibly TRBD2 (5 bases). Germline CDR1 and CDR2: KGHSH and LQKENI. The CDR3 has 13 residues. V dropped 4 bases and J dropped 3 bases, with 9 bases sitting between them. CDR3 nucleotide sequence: TGTGCCAGCTCACGGACGAGGGAAGAGACCCAGTACTTC. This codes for CASSRTREETQYF. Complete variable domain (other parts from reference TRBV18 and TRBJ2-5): NAGVMQNPRHLVRRRGQEARLRCSPMKGHSHVYWYRQLPEEGLKFMVYLQKENIIDESGMPKERFSAEFPKEGPSILRIQQVVRGDSAAYFCASSRTREETQYFGPGTRLLVL.

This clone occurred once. In DNA form, the CDR3 reads TGTGCCAGCAAACCAAATTATGGGGGATACGAGCAGTACTTC. Translated: CASKPNYGGYEQYF. The chain combines TRBV27 with TRBJ2-7; possibly TRBD1 or TRBD2 for D (5 bases each). Trimming took off 7 bases at V and 4 bases at J, with 17 bases between the two ends. This CDR3 is built from 14 residues. Germline CDR1 reads MNHEY; CDR2 reads SMNVEV (reference sequence).

Here the CDR3 DNA reads TGCGCCAGCAAAGATGTCAGGGGAGGCACCGGGGAGCTGTTTTTT. Translated, it gives CASKDVRGGTGELFF. The V and J genes are TRBV10-2 and TRBJ2-2; perhaps D is TRBD1 or TRBD2 (6 bases each). V lost 7 bases to trimming and J lost 4 bases, with 16 bases between them. There are 15 residues in the CDR3. The V gene's germline CDR1 is WSHSY and CDR2 SAAADI.

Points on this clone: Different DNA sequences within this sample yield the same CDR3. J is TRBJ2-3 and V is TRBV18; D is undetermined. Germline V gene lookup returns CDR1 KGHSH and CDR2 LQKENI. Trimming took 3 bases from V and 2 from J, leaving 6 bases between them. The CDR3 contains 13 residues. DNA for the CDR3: TGTGCCAGCTCACCCCCTTCCACAGATACGCAGTATTTT. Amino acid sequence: CASSPPSTDTQYF.

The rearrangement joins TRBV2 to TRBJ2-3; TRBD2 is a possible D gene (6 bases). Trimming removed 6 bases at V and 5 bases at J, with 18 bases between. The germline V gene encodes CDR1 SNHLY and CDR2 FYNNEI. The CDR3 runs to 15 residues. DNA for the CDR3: TGTGCCAGCAGATTGTGGAGGGGAGGTGAAGATACGCAGTATTTT. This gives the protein CASRLWRGGEDTQYF. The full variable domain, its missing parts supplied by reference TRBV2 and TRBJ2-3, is EPEVTQTPSHQVTQMGQEVILRCVPISNHLYFYWYRQILGQKVEFLVSFYNNEISEKSEIFDDQFSVERPDGSNFTLKIRSTKLEDSAMYFCASRLWRGGEDTQYFGPGTRLTVL.

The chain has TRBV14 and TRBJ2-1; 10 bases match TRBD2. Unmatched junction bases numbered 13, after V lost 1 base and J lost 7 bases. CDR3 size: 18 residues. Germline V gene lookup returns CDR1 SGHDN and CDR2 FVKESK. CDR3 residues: CASSQGSFGLAGENEQFF. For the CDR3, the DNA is TGTGCCAGCAGCCAAGGGTCGTTTGGGCTAGCGGGAGAGAATGAGCAGTTCTTC.

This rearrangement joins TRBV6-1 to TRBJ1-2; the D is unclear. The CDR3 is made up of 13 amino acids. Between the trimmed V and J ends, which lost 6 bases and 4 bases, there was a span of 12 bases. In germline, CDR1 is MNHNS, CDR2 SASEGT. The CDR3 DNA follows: TGTGCCAGCAGGGAAACGAGGTTCTATGGCTACACCTTC. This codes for CASRETRFYGYTF.

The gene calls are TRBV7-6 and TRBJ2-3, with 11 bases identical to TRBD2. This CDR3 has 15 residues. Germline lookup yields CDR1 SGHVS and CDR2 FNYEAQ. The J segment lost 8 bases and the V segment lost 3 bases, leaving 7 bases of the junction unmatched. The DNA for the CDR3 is TGTGCCAGCAGCTTGGCCTCGGGACTAGCGGCTACGCAGTATTTT. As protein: CASSLASGLAATQYF.

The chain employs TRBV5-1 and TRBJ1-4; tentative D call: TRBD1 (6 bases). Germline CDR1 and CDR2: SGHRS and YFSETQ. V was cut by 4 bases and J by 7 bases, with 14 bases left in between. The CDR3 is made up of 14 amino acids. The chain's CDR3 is CASSLRGPFEKLFF. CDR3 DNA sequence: TGCGCCAGCAGCCTCAGGGGCCCTTTTGAAAAACTGTTTTTT.

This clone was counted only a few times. In nucleotides, the CDR3 is TGTGCCAGCAGCCCCTTGGGCTATGGCTACACCTTC. Amino acid sequence: CASSPLGYGYTF. This chain links TRBV5-4 with TRBJ1-2; no reliable D call. Germline V gene data show CDR1 as SGHNT and CDR2 as YYREEE (reference sequence). V shed 4 bases and J shed 4 bases, with 8 bases lying between them. The CDR3 spans 12 residues.